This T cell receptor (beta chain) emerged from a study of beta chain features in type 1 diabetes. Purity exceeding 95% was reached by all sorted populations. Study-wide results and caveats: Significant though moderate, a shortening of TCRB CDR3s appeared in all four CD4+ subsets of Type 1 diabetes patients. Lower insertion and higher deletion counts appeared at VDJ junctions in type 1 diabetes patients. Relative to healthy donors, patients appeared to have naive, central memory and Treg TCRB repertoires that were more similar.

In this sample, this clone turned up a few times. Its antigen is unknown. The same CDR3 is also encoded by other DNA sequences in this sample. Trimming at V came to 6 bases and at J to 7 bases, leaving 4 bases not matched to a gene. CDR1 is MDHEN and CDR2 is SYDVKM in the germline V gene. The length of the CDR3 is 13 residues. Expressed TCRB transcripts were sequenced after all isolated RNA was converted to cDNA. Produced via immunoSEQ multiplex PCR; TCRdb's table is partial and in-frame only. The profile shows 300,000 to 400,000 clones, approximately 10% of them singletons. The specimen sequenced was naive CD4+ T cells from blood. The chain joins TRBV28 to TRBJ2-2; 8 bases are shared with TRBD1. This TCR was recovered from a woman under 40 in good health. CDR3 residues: CASSSGGGGELFF. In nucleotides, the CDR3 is TGTGCCAGCAGCTCAGGGGGCGGCGGGGAGCTGTTTTTT.